The rows below give T cell receptor beta chains drawn from one sample of a study of cytomegalovirus exposure and HLA in healthy donors. Profiling relied on immunoSEQ multiplex PCR, and the TCRdb table lists in-frame clones only, not all of them. This listing includes 100,000 to 150,000 clones. The sample comprised PBMCs. These receptors all come from a middle-aged man in good health and CMV-seronegative. The CDR3 runs from the conserved cysteine through the conserved F or W.

CASGFGDRASEQYF	TRBV19
CASRSGSRTGELFF	TRBV28
CASSWIGRENEQFF	TRBV5-4
CASGGSLQPQHF	TRBV10-2
CASSRVTGNTEAFF	TRBV5-4
CASRGQGSLTGELFF	TRBV2
CASSYWGVHEQYF	TRBV6-5
CASSSSIGQGRNSPLHF	TRBV5-4
CASSRQGFLGEAFF	TRBV11-2
CASRGGQGVTEAFF	TRBV2
CASSAPGQGAKNIQYF	TRBV18
CASSDIEMNTGELFF	TRBV2
CASSDGTAYEQYF	TRBV10-2
CASSPRLAGASEQFF	TRBV7-6
CAIGTAINYGYTF	TRBV10-3
CASSLARSSGEAYEQYF	TRBV5-1
CSVGTDRTYEQYF	TRBV29-1
CASSLSHGRARHF	TRBV11-3
CASSPGQGSLYTF	TRBV2
CGWEQGNYGYTF	TRBV30
CASSQDRTSGRAGNTQYF	TRBV4-1
CASSLLAGSTGELFF	TRBV27
CASSPPAQRYEQYF	TRBV18
CASSLRVAGRETQYF	TRBV7-9
CASSDRDRALLGTEAFF	TRBV6-4
CASSYSRWGHEQFF	TRBV6-5
CASSPGLSHYGYTF	TRBV7-3
CASSLVTSGSEQYF	TRBV5-1
CASSLNEQIDTQYF	TRBV7-8
CASSSSGRAGETQYF	TRBV7-9
CASSPSWPYEQYF	TRBV7-2
CASSSLAVSHTDTQYF	TRBV7-2
CASSLEGLAGVIGELFF	TRBV11-3
CASSLFTAGGYEQYF	TRBV5-6
CASSLASLSETQYF	TRBV5-5
CASSYSTDRGDYGYTF	TRBV6-5
CASSPDRVATDTQYF	TRBV7-9
CASRGHDGTF	TRBV11-3
CASSGQRGINQPQHF	TRBV2
CASSFPPSGVYNEQFF	TRBV11-2
CASSYPLRTGGFGEAFF	TRBV11-3